This T cell receptor (beta chain) emerged from a study of T cells after posttransplantation cyclophosphamide (dated by TCRdb to the mid-2010s). Study-wide context: Using TRB sequencing, the study followed how the T cell repertoire reconstituted after myeloablative bone marrow transplantation in which posttransplantation cyclophosphamide served as GVHD prophylaxis. Because TRA and TRB clonality correlated tightly in several samples, later TCR analyses were limited to TRB. Antigen receptor sequencing covered samples from about 40 PTCy-treated patients and approximately 15 of their related bone marrow donors. Blood from all 35 or so PTCy patients who had 1-year posttransplant specimens underwent TRB sequencing. In 3 patients, up to roughly 3 additional blood samples taken between 2 and 5.2 years after transplant also underwent TRB sequencing, as did pretransplant blood from a handful of patients. Public TRB sequences were searched against a database of over 3,500 sequences associated with responses to pathogens, tumor antigens, self-antigens and alloantigens.

On the day of marrow donation, related bone marrow donors gave peripheral blood samples. Peripheral blood and bone marrow mononuclear cells were isolated by Ficoll-Hypaque density centrifugation and were cryopreserved. Genomic DNA was the input for TRB sequencing, which was run either with the immunoSEQ assay at survey resolution or with the hsTCRB kit. Per the authors' processing: Initial read processing used immunoSEQ software, and repertoire analyses used the LymphoSeq R package. Clonality was calculated as 1 minus normalized Shannon entropy, and the Gini coefficient was also calculated for each TRB dataset. Phenotypes of unsorted samples were inferred by mapping TRB sequences from sorted subsets of the recipient or donor onto unsorted samples of the same recipient. The table comes from immuneACCESS by way of TCRdb, which keeps in-frame sequences with V and J called. Part of the clones is missing from these tables; in studies checked, under half for an unresolved V gene and the rest for unknown reasons. V and J calls and clone size are copied from that table; D and trimming were computed from the DNA. For this sample there are about 52,000 clones; under 95% appear just once. Clones ranked in the top ten supply 2.9% of the sample.

The investigation overall reported the following: The TRB repertoires of T cells infiltrating skin or the GI tract showed only limited overlap with the TRB repertoires found in blood. Across about 40 patients, TRB clonality was highly associated with recipient CMV seropositivity and CMV reactivation, and PTCy diversity was similar to diversity in CNI/methotrexate controls. Donor-recipient similarity was low at 1-2 months but rose over the first year, and later blood repertoires were often dominated by donor CD8+ memory clones.

A word on this clone: No antigen is known for it. It has no much larger one-base neighbor in the sample; base qualities were not kept.

Here V drops 6 bases and J drops 6 bases, and the junction holds 10 bases not matched to any gene. CDR1 and CDR2 are read off the germline V gene as SQVTM and ANQGSEA. From its cysteine to its phenylalanine, the CDR3 spans 13 amino acids. Just the 39-base CDR3 DNA is kept, in frame starting at base 1. The rearranged segments are TRBV29-1 and TRBJ2-7, with 8 central nucleotides matching TRBD1. The clonotype comes from a woman aged 30 to 39 in good health and a related stem cell transplant donor. Sequencing input: PBMCs. The DNA is TGCAGCGTCCGGGACAGGACGGACGTCGAGCAGTACTTC. Its protein product is CSVRDRTDVEQYF.